The T cell receptor (beta chain) under discussion was sequenced for a study of T cell changes during pregnancy in multiple sclerosis. TCRdb's table, derived via immunoSEQ multiplex PCR, lists solely in-frame clones and lacks some. Among approximately 80,000 clones listed, roughly 95% were seen once. CDR3 length equals 15 residues. V was clipped by 4 bases and J by 0 bases, with 10 bases between them. Germline V gene data show CDR1 as LGHNA and CDR2 as YSLEER. The chain has TRBV4-3 and TRBJ2-1; D gene uncertain. The starting material was peripheral blood, obtained in the second trimester of pregnancy. The clonotype comes from a female donor in good health, enrolled as a control in a pregnancy study. The CDR3 coding sequence is TGCGCCAGCAGCCCGCGGATTAGCTCCTACAATGAGCAGTTCTTC. Its translation is CASSPRISSYNEQFF.